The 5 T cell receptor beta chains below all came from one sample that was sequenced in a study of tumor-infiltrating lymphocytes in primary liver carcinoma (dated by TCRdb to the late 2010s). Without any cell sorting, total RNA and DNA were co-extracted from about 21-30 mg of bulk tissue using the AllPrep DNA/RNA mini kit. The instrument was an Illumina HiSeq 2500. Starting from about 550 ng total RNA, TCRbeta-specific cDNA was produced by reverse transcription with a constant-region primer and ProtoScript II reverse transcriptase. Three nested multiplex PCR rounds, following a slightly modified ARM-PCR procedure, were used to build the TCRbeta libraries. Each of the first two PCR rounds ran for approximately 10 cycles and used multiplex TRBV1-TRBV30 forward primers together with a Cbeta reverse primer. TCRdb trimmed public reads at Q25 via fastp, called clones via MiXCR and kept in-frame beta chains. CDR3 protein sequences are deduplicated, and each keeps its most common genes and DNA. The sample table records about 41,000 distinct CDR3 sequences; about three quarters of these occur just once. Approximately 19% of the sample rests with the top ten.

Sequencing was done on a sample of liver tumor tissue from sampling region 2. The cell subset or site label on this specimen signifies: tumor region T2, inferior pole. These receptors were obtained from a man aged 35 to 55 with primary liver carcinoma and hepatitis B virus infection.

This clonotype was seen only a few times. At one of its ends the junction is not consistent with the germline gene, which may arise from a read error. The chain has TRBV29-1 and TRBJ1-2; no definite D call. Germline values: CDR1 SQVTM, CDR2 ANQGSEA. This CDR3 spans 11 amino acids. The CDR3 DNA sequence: TGTAGCGTTGTACGGATCTATGGCTACACCTTC. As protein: CSVVRIYGYTF.

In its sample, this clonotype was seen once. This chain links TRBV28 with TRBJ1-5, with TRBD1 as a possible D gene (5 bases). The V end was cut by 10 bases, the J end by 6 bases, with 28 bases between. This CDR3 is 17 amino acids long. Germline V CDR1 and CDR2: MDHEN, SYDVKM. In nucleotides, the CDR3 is TGTGCCATCAGCACCGGGGCCGGGGCGCAGCACGGTCAGCCCCAGCATTTT. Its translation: CAISTGAGAQHGQPQHF.

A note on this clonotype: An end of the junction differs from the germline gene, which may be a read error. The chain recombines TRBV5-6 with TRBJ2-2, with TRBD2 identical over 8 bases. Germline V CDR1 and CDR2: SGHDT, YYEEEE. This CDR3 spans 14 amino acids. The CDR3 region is CATRSGSKTEELFF. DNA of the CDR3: TGTGCCACCCGCAGCGGGAGTAAGACCGAGGAGCTGTTTTTT.

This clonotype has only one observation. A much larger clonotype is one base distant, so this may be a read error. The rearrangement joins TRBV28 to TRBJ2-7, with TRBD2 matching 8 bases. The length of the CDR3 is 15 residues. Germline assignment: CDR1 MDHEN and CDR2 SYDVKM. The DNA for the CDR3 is TGTACCAGCAGTAGGGGAAGCGGGAGCTCCTACGAGCAGTACTTC. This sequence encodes CTSSRGSGSSYEQYF.

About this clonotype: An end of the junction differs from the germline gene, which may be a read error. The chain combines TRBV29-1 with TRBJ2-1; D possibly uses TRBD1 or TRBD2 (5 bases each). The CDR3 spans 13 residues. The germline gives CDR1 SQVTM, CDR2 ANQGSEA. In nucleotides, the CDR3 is TGCAGCATTGAGAAGGGGACGTCCAATGAGCAGTTCTTC. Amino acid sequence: CSIEKGTSNEQFF.